These 8 T cell receptor beta chains share one sample of origin, sequenced in a study of blood T cell repertoires in COVID-19. Data came from immunoSEQ multiplex PCR; TCRdb stores just in-frame clones and leaves some out. The sample carries 250,000 to 300,000 clones, 75% to 90% recorded once. The material sequenced was peripheral blood. The source of these receptors is a woman aged 70-85 years with COVID-19, enrolled during active disease.

V gene TRBV9 combines with J gene TRBJ2-3; TRBD2 matches at 8 bases. J gave up 1 base and V 0 bases, and 4 bases lay outside the gene matches. The CDR3 is made up of 16 amino acids. The germline CDR1 and CDR2 sequences are SGDLS and YYNGEE. The CDR3 DNA reads as TGTGCCAGCAGCGTAGCTGAACTAGCGGGCACAGATACGCAGTATTTT. It is translated as CASSVAELAGTDTQYF.

This clone was picked up a small number of times. The chain employs TRBV7-9 and TRBJ1-2; 8 nucleotides agree with TRBD1. J gave up 0 bases and V 1 base, and 10 bases lay outside the gene matches. Per germline, CDR1 SEHNR and CDR2 FQNEAQ (reference sequence). This CDR3 contains 18 residues. CDR3 protein: CASSLGGLTRGPNYGYTF. CDR3 nucleotide sequence: TGTGCCAGCAGCTTAGGAGGGCTAACCAGGGGGCCTAACTATGGCTACACCTTC.

The CDR3 here is CASSLGASGGTNTGELFF. CDR3 bases: TGTGCCAGCAGCTTAGGTGCTAGCGGGGGGACAAACACCGGGGAGCTGTTTTTT. The gene calls are TRBV11-3 and TRBJ2-2; 11 nucleotides match TRBD2. The junction had 6 bases not matched to a gene; V was cut back by 1 base and J by 2 bases. The CDR3 loop spans 18 amino acids. The germline V gene encodes CDR1 SGHNT and CDR2 YENEEA. Full variable domain (rest looked up from reference TRBV11-3 and TRBJ2-2): EAGVVQSPRYKIIEKKQPVAFWCNPISGHNTLYWYLQNLGQGPELLIRYENEEAVDDSQLPKDRFSAERLKGVDSTLKIQPAELGDSAVYLCASSLGASGGTNTGELFFGEGSRLTVL.

A few counts support this clone. The chain couples TRBV5-4 to TRBJ1-2; D gene ambiguous. The CDR3 runs 17 residues. The germline V gene encodes CDR1 SGHNT and CDR2 YYREEE (reference sequence). Between the trimmed V and J ends, which lost 2 bases and 4 bases, there was a span of 21 bases. CDR3: CASSFGGSAAVVYGYTF. CDR3 DNA: TGTGCCAGCAGCTTTGGAGGCTCGGCAGCTGTCGTCTATGGCTACACCTTC.

V gene TRBV11-2 combines with J gene TRBJ2-2; D possibly corresponds to TRBD1 (5 bases). The CDR3 length is 14 residues. CDR1 is SGHAT, CDR2 FQNNGV, per germline. V was trimmed by 3 bases and J by 7 bases, leaving 12 bases between them. The CDR3, as DNA: TGTGCCAGCAGCTTCGGACACCAAGGCGGGGAGCTGTTTTTT. This sequence encodes CASSFGHQGGELFF.

V is TRBV6-2 or TRBV6-3 and J is TRBJ1-2; no firm D call. The V gene's germline CDR1 is MNHEY and CDR2 SVGEGT. The CDR3 is made up of 13 amino acids. With 4 bases removed from V and 8 bases from J, the gap between germline ends came to 14 bases. DNA of the CDR3: TGTGCCAGCAGTTTCGCGCGGGCAACGGGCTACACCTTC. Its protein product is CASSFARATGYTF.

V usage is TRBV9 and J usage is TRBJ2-6; D is perhaps TRBD1 (5 bases). CDR3 length: 15 amino acids. CDR1 and CDR2 from the germline V gene are SGDLS and YYNGEE. V was trimmed by 3 bases and J by 7 bases, leaving 14 bases between them. The CDR3 sequence is CASSGGTVGANVLTF. In DNA form, the CDR3 reads TGTGCCAGCAGCGGGGGCACAGTTGGCGCCAACGTCCTGACTTTC.

The CDR3 region has the DNA TGTGCCAGCAGTCCGGGGGGGGTGGGACGCTATGGCTACACCTTC. This encodes CASSPGGVGRYGYTF. The chain has TRBV27 and TRBJ1-2; D is perhaps TRBD1 (5 bases). The CDR3 has 15 amino acids. Germline CDR1 MNHEY, CDR2 SMNVEV (reference sequence). V was pared by 5 bases and J by 4 bases, with 17 bases between.